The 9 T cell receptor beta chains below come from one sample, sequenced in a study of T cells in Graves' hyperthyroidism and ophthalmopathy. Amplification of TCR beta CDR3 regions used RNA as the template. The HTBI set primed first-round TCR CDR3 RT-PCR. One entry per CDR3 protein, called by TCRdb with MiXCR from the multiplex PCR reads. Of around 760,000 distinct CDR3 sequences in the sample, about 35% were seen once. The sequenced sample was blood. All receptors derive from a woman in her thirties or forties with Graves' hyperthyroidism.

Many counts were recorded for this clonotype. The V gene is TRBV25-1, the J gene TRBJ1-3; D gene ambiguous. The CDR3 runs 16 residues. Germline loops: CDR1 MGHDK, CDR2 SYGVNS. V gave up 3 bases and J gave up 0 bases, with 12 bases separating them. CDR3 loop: CASSDHLGHSGNTIYF. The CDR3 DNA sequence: TGTGCCAGCAGTGACCATTTAGGGCACTCTGGAAACACCATATATTTT.

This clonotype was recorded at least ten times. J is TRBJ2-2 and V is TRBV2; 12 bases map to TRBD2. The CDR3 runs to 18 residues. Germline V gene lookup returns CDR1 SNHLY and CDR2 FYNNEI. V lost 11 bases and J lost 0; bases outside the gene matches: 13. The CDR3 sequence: CAGTWASGGASNTGELFF. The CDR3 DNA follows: TGTGCCGGGACCTGGGCTAGCGGGGGGGCATCGAACACCGGGGAGCTGTTTTTT.

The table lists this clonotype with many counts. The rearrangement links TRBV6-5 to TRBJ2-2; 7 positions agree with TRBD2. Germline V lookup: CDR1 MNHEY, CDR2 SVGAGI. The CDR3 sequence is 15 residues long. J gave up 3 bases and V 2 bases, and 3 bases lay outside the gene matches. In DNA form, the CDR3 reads TGTGCCAGCAGTTACCAGCGGGGACACACCGGGGAGCTGTTTTTT. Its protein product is CASSYQRGHTGELFF.

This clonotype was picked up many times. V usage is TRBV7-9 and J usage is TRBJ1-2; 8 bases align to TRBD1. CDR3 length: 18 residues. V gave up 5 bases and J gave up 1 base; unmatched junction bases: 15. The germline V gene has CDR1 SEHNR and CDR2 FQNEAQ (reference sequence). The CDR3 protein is CASSRGWTGTRLNYGYTF. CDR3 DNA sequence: TGTGCCAGCAGCCGGGGATGGACAGGGACTCGCCTTAACTATGGCTACACCTTC.

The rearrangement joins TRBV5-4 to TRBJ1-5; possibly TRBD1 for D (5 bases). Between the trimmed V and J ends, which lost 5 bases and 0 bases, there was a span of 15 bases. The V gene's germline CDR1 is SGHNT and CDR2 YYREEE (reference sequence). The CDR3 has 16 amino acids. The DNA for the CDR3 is TGTGCCAGCAGTCTTACGGGGGGACCTAGCAATCAGCCCCAGCATTTT. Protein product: CASSLTGGPSNQPQHF. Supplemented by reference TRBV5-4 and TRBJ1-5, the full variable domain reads ETGVTQSPTHLIKTRGQQVTLRCSSQSGHNTVSWYQQALGQGPQFIFQYYREEENGRGNFPPRFSGLQFPNYSSELNVNALELDDSALYLCASSLTGGPSNQPQHFGDGTRLSIL.

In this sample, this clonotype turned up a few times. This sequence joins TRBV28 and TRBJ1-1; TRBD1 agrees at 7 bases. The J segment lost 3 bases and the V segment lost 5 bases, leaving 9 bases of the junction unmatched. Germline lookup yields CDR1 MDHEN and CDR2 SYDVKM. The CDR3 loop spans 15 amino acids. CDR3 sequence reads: CASSLLLTGDTEAFF. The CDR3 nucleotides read TGTGCCAGCAGTCTCCTACTAACAGGGGACACTGAAGCTTTCTTT.

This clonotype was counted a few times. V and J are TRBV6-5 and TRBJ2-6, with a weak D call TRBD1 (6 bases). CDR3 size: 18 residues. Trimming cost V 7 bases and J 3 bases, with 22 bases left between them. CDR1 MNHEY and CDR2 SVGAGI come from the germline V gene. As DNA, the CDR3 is TGTGCCAGCACAACTACGGACAGTCCCAGTGGTGGGGCCAACGTCCTGACTTTC. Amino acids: CASTTTDSPSGGANVLTF.

CDR3 sequence (DNA): TGTGCCAGCAGTTCCCCGACAGAGAACCCTTCACCCCTCCACTTT. The encoded protein is CASSSPTENPSPLHF. The J gene is TRBJ1-6, the V gene TRBV6-6, with D possibly matching TRBD1 (5 bases). V was cut by 4 bases and J by 9 bases, with 16 bases left in between. From germline, CDR1 is MNHNY and CDR2 SVGAGI (reference sequence). The CDR3 is made up of 15 amino acids.

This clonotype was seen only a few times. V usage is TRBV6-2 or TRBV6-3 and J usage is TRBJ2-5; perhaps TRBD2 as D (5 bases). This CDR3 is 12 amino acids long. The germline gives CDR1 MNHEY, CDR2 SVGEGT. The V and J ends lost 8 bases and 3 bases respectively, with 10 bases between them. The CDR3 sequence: CASDGGEETQYF. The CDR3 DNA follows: TGTGCCAGCGATGGAGGAGAAGAGACCCAGTACTTC.